These 5 T cell receptor beta chains were sequenced from one sample in a study of T and B cells in COVID-19 patients. Multiplex PCR with BIOMED2 TRB-A/B primer pools amplified TRB rearrangements. TCRdb used MiXCR to reprocess the multiplex PCR reads, holding one entry per CDR3 protein. The data hold over 10,000 distinct CDR3 sequences, with approximately 31% observed a single time. From blood, roughly 250-500 ng of genomic DNA served as TRB template. The sequenced sample consisted of blood. The receptors stem from a human donor who had recovered from COVID-19.

The genes are TRBV12-3 or TRBV12-4 and TRBJ1-4; possibly TRBD1 for D (5 bases). This CDR3 is built from 14 residues. Trimming stripped 8 bases from V and 5 bases from J, with 15 bases between. The CDR3 region is CASGTGVHNEKLFF. The CDR3 nucleotides read TGTGCCAGCGGAACAGGAGTACACAATGAAAAACTGTTTTTT.

Here the CDR3 reads CASSLISAANTEAFF. For the CDR3, the DNA is TGCGCCAGCAGCTTGATATCCGCAGCGAACACTGAAGCTTTCTTT. The rearrangement links TRBV5-1 to TRBJ1-1; the D is unclear. V gave up 1 base and J gave up 1 base, with 11 bases separating them. The length of the CDR3 is 15 residues. Germline CDR1 SGHRS, CDR2 YFSETQ.

This clonotype came up many times. The chain combines TRBV7-9 with TRBJ2-2; D call uncertain. Between the trimmed V and J ends, which lost 4 bases and 6 bases, there was a span of 3 bases. Looked up from germline, CDR1 is SEHNR and CDR2 is FQNEAQ (reference sequence). The CDR3 sequence is 11 residues long. The CDR3 nucleotides are TGTGCCAGCAGCTGGGCCGGGGAGCTGTTTTTT. Residues: CASSWAGELFF.

This clonotype was seen at least ten times. The V gene is TRBV19, the J gene TRBJ1-3; no definite D call. The CDR3 has 14 amino acids. Germline assignment: CDR1 LNHDA and CDR2 SQIVND (reference sequence). V lost 7 bases to trimming and J lost 4 bases, with 14 bases between them. The CDR3 DNA follows: TGTGCCAGTATAAGGACCGGGAGAGGAAACACCATATATTTT. Residues: CASIRTGRGNTIYF.

In DNA form, the CDR3 reads TGTGCCAGCAGTTACTGGGGACAGGGGGCTAGGACTGAAGCTTTCTTT. Encoded protein: CASSYWGQGARTEAFF. The rearrangement links TRBV6-2 or TRBV6-3 to TRBJ1-1, with 12 bases lining up with TRBD1. Trimming took 1 base from V and 5 from J; bases not matched to a gene: 5. CDR3 length: 16 amino acids. Germline values: CDR1 MNHEY, CDR2 SVGEGT.